Below are 22 T cell receptor beta chains sequenced from a single sample in a study of blood T cell repertoires in COVID-19. Repertoires were generated with immunoSEQ multiplex PCR, while TCRdb's copy carries only in-frame clones and drops some. The data show around 380,000 clones, 70% to 85% seen once. The material sequenced was peripheral blood. The origin of the receptors is a human donor with acute or convalescent COVID-19. The donor label of this sample is uncertain.

This clone was seen just once. This chain joins TRBV10-2 and TRBJ2-5, with 9 positions matching TRBD2. The CDR3 spans 17 residues. Trimming took 2 bases from V and 5 from J; bases not matched to a gene: 12. Per germline, CDR1 WSHSY and CDR2 SAAADI. CDR3 bases: TGCGCCAGCAGTGAGCGGGGACTAGCAACCCTGAGGGAGACCCAGTACTTC. As protein: CASSERGLATLRETQYF.

This chain links TRBV5-1 with TRBJ2-7; D is undetermined. The length of the CDR3 is 13 residues. V lost 0 bases to trimming and J lost 7 bases, with 11 bases between them. Germline values: CDR1 SGHRS, CDR2 YFSETQ. In DNA form, the CDR3 reads TGCGCCAGCAGCTTGGTCGACTCGCAGGAGCAGTACTTC. It codes for CASSLVDSQEQYF.

The rearrangement uses TRBV12-3 or TRBV12-4 and TRBJ1-3; D gene ambiguous. The length of the CDR3 is 13 residues. Trimming shortened V by 2 bases and J by 0 bases, and 2 bases separated the two germline ends. CDR3 nucleotide sequence: TGTGCCAGCAGTTTACACTCTGGAAACACCATATATTTT. Amino acid sequence: CASSLHSGNTIYF.

The V and J genes are TRBV19 and TRBJ2-7; a possible D gene is TRBD2 (6 bases). CDR3 size: 14 residues. The germline V and J ends were trimmed by 6 bases and 6 bases, with 18 bases remaining between them. The germline CDR1 and CDR2 sequences are LNHDA and SQIVND (reference sequence). The CDR3 reads CASSGTHKKGEQYF. The CDR3 DNA reads TGTGCCAGTAGCGGGACTCACAAAAAGGGCGAGCAGTACTTC. Full variable domain (outside the CDR3, taken from reference TRBV19 and TRBJ2-7): DGGITQSPKYLFRKEGQNVTLSCEQNLNHDAMYWYRQDPGQGLRLIYYSQIVNDFQKGDIAEGYSVSREKKESFPLTVTSAQKNPTAFYLCASSGTHKKGEQYFGPGTRLTVT.

This clone was seen once. The chain couples TRBV10-3 to TRBJ2-7; 10 bases map to TRBD1. The CDR3 has 15 residues. The trim removed 4 bases at V and 3 bases at J, leaving 6 bases unmatched. In germline, CDR1 is ENHRY, CDR2 SYGVKD. Here the CDR3 reads CAISGSGTGDYEQYF. In DNA form, the CDR3 reads TGTGCCATCAGTGGCTCCGGGACAGGGGACTACGAGCAGTACTTC.

The CDR3 DNA sequence: TGTGCCAGCAGTGTTCGGGGGTCTGGAAACACCATATATTTT. It is translated as CASSVRGSGNTIYF. The gene calls are TRBV2 and TRBJ1-3, with TRBD1 as a possible D gene (5 bases). V gave up 4 bases and J gave up 1 base, with 8 bases separating them. Per germline, CDR1 SNHLY and CDR2 FYNNEI. This CDR3 is built from 14 residues.

The CDR3 region has the DNA TGTGCCAGCAGCTTGGTTGGTCAGGTAGATACGCAGTATTTT. As protein: CASSLVGQVDTQYF. This rearrangement joins TRBV5-5 to TRBJ2-3, with D unclear. The V and J ends lost 0 bases and 5 bases respectively, with 10 bases between them. CDR1 and CDR2 (germline): SGHKS, YYEKEE (reference sequence). This CDR3 is 14 amino acids long.

The rearrangement links TRBV6-1 to TRBJ1-1; possibly TRBD1 for D (5 bases). The CDR3 extends over 15 amino acids. With 0 bases removed from V and 7 bases from J, the gap between germline ends came to 15 bases. The germline V gene encodes CDR1 MNHNS and CDR2 SASEGT. The DNA of the CDR3 is TGTGCCAGCAGTGAAGCCGTAAGGGAGGGGATTGAAGCTTTCTTT. Translated, it gives CASSEAVREGIEAFF.

V usage is TRBV3-1 (or the pseudogene TRBV3-2) and J usage is TRBJ2-7; 7 nucleotides match TRBD1. CDR1 and CDR2 from the germline V gene are LGHDT and YNNKEL (reference sequence). The CDR3 covers 15 residues. Trimming removed 4 bases from V and 3 bases from J; junction bases left unmatched: 9. The CDR3 spells CASSLFSSGGYEQYF. Written as DNA, the CDR3 is TGTGCCAGCAGCCTCTTCTCATCAGGGGGCTACGAGCAGTACTTC.

The chain combines TRBV29-1 with TRBJ2-1; 7 bases are a match to TRBD1. In germline, CDR1 is SQVTM, CDR2 ANQGSEA. The CDR3 is 14 amino acids. V lost 5 bases, J lost 6 bases, and 10 bases stayed unmatched. Written as DNA, the CDR3 is TGCAGCGTTACAGGGGTCGGGGCCCCCAATGAGCAGTTCTTC. Amino acids: CSVTGVGAPNEQFF.

This sequence joins TRBV5-1 and TRBJ2-7; TRBD1 is a possible D gene (6 bases). Germline V gene data show CDR1 as SGHRS and CDR2 as YFSETQ. The CDR3 totals 16 residues. Between the trimmed V and J ends, which lost 2 bases and 0 bases, there was a span of 15 bases. CDR3 protein: CASSFRDTSSSYEQYF. The CDR3 nucleotides read TGCGCCAGCAGCTTTCGGGACACCTCGAGCTCCTACGAGCAGTACTTC.

This chain links TRBV6-5 with TRBJ2-6; D is uncertain. The CDR3 has 15 amino acids. Trimming pared 6 bases from V and 0 bases from J, leaving 9 bases between. Germline CDR1 is MNHEY and CDR2 is SVGAGI. DNA of the CDR3: TGTGCCAGCAGACGCGGTGCCTCTGGGGCCAACGTCCTGACTTTC. Amino acids: CASRRGASGANVLTF.

J is TRBJ2-2 and V is TRBV6-4; a weak D match, TRBD1 (6 bases). The V end lost 6 bases, the J end lost 4 bases, and 9 bases lay between the germline ends. The CDR3 is 13 amino acids. The germline gives CDR1 MRHNA, CDR2 SNTAGT. As DNA, the CDR3 is TGTGCCAGCAGCAGGACAGCCACCGGGGAGCTGTTTTTT. Protein sequence: CASSRTATGELFF.

The chain recombines TRBV18 with TRBJ2-5, with D possibly being TRBD1 (6 bases). Germline assignment: CDR1 KGHSH and CDR2 LQKENI. This CDR3 comprises 14 residues. Trimming cost V 3 bases and J 0 bases, with 8 bases left between them. The CDR3 DNA follows: TGTGCCAGCTCACCGAGACAGGACCAAGAGACCCAGTACTTC. It yields the protein CASSPRQDQETQYF.

V usage is TRBV27 and J usage is TRBJ2-7; 11 nucleotides match TRBD1. Germline V gene lookup returns CDR1 MNHEY and CDR2 SMNVEV (reference sequence). The CDR3 is 13 amino acids. V shed 10 bases, J shed 1 base, and the junction held 3 bases outside the gene matches. The CDR3 is CATGQGASYEQYF. In DNA, the CDR3 is TGTGCCACTGGACAGGGGGCATCCTACGAGCAGTACTTC.

V gene TRBV18 combines with J gene TRBJ1-1, with D possibly being TRBD1 (5 bases). This CDR3 has 13 amino acids. In germline, CDR1 is KGHSH, CDR2 LQKENI. Deletions cut 3 bases from V and 7 bases from J, with 12 bases between. The CDR3 region is CASSPQAGREAFF. CDR3 sequence (DNA): TGTGCCAGCTCACCTCAAGCAGGGCGTGAAGCTTTCTTT.

As DNA, the CDR3 is TGTGCCAGCATACTCCAGGGCCGTGGAGCTTTCTTT. Translated: CASILQGRGAFF. The chain couples TRBV6-5 to TRBJ1-1, with D maybe TRBD1 (5 bases). CDR1 is MNHEY and CDR2 is SVGAGI in the germline V gene. The CDR3 loop spans 12 amino acids. Trimming took 7 bases from V and 10 from J, leaving 16 bases between them.

The V and J genes are TRBV7-8 and TRBJ1-6, with 10 bases aligning to TRBD1. The CDR3 covers 17 residues. V gave up 5 bases and J gave up 9 bases; unmatched junction bases: 13. Germline CDR1 SGHVS, CDR2 FQNEAQ. Here the CDR3 DNA reads TGTGCCAGCAGCAAAACGCGGGGAGGACAGGGGGGTTCACCCCTCCACTTT. Its translation: CASSKTRGGQGGSPLHF. Looking up the rest from reference TRBV7-8 and TRBJ1-6 gives the full variable domain: GAGVSQSPRYKVAKRGQDVALRCDPISGHVSLFWYQQALGQGPEFLTYFQNEAQLDKSGLPSDRFFAERPEGSVSTLKIQRTQQEDSAVYLCASSKTRGGQGGSPLHFGNGTRLTVT.

This chain connects TRBV19 to TRBJ1-1, with TRBD1 matching over 9 bases. Germline CDR1 reads LNHDA; CDR2 reads SQIVND (reference sequence). The CDR3 runs to 13 residues. After removal of 4 bases from V and 11 bases from J, the junction contained 8 bases not matched to a gene. The CDR3 reads CASSTTGTGLAFF. For the CDR3, the DNA is TGTGCCAGTAGTACTACCGGGACAGGGCTTGCTTTCTTT.

CDR3 sequence: CASSLGWIDGGEKLFF. The CDR3 DNA sequence: TGTGCCAGCAGCTTGGGGTGGATTGACGGGGGTGAAAAACTGTTTTTT. The chain is built from TRBV5-5 and TRBJ1-4; possibly TRBD1 for D (5 bases). The CDR3 totals 16 residues. The V end lost 0 bases, the J end lost 7 bases, and 16 bases lay between the germline ends. Germline CDR1 and CDR2: SGHKS and YYEKEE (reference sequence).

This chain links TRBV5-1 with TRBJ1-1; D perhaps matches TRBD1 (6 bases). V shed 6 bases and J shed 1 base, with 16 bases lying between them. The germline CDR1 and CDR2 sequences are SGHRS and YFSETQ. The CDR3 runs 15 residues. The CDR3, as DNA: TGCGCCAGCATGTTAATTACAGGGAGGAACACTGAAGCTTTCTTT. Amino acids: CASMLITGRNTEAFF.

The count of this clone is one. The rearrangement uses TRBV6-7 and TRBJ2-7; the match to TRBD1 covers 8 bases. TRBV6-7 is an open reading frame whose function is uncertain. The CDR3 covers 16 residues. The V segment lost 2 bases and the J segment 3 bases; nucleotides outside the gene matches: 9. Written as DNA, the CDR3 is TGTGCCAGCAGTTACGGTCATCGAGGACAGGGCTACGAGCAGTACTTC. Its translation is CASSYGHRGQGYEQYF.